The 17 T cell receptor beta chains reported below all come from one sample, sequenced in a study of T cells in Graves' hyperthyroidism and ophthalmopathy. Researchers amplified the TCR beta CDR3 regions from RNA transcripts. HTBI primers were used for first-round RT-PCR of the TCR CDR3. TCRdb reprocessed the multiplex PCR reads with MiXCR, giving one entry per CDR3 protein. The sample lists 550,000 to 800,000 distinct CDR3 sequences; less than 20% were seen once. The sample was blood. Every receptor here comes from a man aged 18 to 29 with Graves' hyperthyroidism.

This chain links TRBV5-1 with TRBJ2-1; 13 bases map to TRBD2. V lost 4 bases to trimming and J lost 7 bases; unmatched junction nucleotides: 5. The CDR3 covers 15 residues. Germline V lookup: CDR1 SGHRS, CDR2 YFSETQ. This CDR3 reads CASSRLAGGLNEQFF. DNA of the CDR3: TGCGCCAGCAGCCGACTAGCGGGAGGCCTGAATGAGCAGTTCTTC.

The J gene is TRBJ2-7, the V gene TRBV18, with TRBD1 identical over 7 bases. CDR1 and CDR2 from the germline V gene are KGHSH and LQKENI. CDR3 size: 15 residues. V dropped 6 bases and J dropped 0; count of bases not matched to a gene: 8. CDR3 sequence reads: CASSQGDSSSYEQYF. As DNA, the CDR3 is TGTGCCAGCTCCCAAGGGGACAGTTCCTCCTACGAGCAGTACTTC.

This clonotype was counted ten times or more. The V gene is TRBV11-2, the J gene TRBJ1-6; D is uncertain. The CDR3 is 13 residues long. The V end lost 5 bases, the J end lost 10 bases, and 12 bases lay between the germline ends. Looked up from germline, CDR1 is SGHAT and CDR2 is FQNNGV. The CDR3 coding sequence is TGTGCCAGCAGCCCCCGGGGTATGTCACCCCTCCACTTT. Residues: CASSPRGMSPLHF. Full variable domain (missing parts from reference TRBV11-2 and TRBJ1-6): EAGVAQSPRYKIIEKRQSVAFWCNPISGHATLYWYQQILGQGPKLLIQFQNNGVVDDSQLPKDRFSAERLKGVDSTLKIQPAKLEDSAVYLCASSPRGMSPLHFGNGTRLTVT.

With respect to this clonotype: The germline gene is not matched at one end of the junction; a read error may be the cause. V gene TRBV5-1 combines with J gene TRBJ2-7; D gene ambiguous. CDR3 length equals 14 residues. Looked up from germline, CDR1 is SGHRS and CDR2 is YFSETQ. CDR3: CVSSLDASYYEQYF. The CDR3 DNA sequence: TGCGTCAGCAGCCTGGACGCCAGTTACTACGAGCAGTACTTC.

The rearrangement joins TRBV6-6 to TRBJ2-7; D remains unclear. The CDR3 is 16 residues long. The germline CDR1 and CDR2 sequences are MNHNY and SVGAGI (reference sequence). V was clipped by 0 bases and J by 3 bases, with 15 bases between them. The CDR3 sequence: CASSYSVQLEHYEQYF. The CDR3 DNA reads as TGTGCCAGCAGTTACTCCGTTCAACTTGAGCACTACGAGCAGTACTTC.

This clonotype was detected ten times or more. The chain links TRBV2 to TRBJ1-1; 7 positions agree with TRBD1. Germline lookup yields CDR1 SNHLY and CDR2 FYNNEI. CDR3 length: 13 residues. J was trimmed by 3 bases and V by 10 bases; bases with no gene match: 8. CDR3: CATTDRWDTEAFF. The CDR3 nucleotides are TGTGCCACCACGGACAGGTGGGACACTGAAGCTTTCTTT. Based on the CDR3 plus reference TRBV2 and TRBJ1-1, the full variable domain is EPEVTQTPSHQVTQMGQEVILRCVPISNHLYFYWYRQILGQKVEFLVSFYNNEISEKSEIFDDQFSVERPDGSNFTLKIRSTKLEDSAMYFCATTDRWDTEAFFGQGTRLTVV.

This clonotype appeared a few times. V gene TRBV2 combines with J gene TRBJ2-1; 10 nucleotides line up with TRBD2. Germline CDR1 and CDR2: SNHLY and FYNNEI. This CDR3 is 14 amino acids long. The ends lost 6 bases at V and 5 bases at J; junction bases unmatched: 4. CDR3 sequence (DNA): TGTGCCAGCAGACTCGGACTAGCGGACAATGAGCAGTTCTTC. Its translation is CASRLGLADNEQFF.

This clonotype was picked up a small number of times. The genes are TRBV20-1 and TRBJ2-7; tentatively, D is TRBD1 (6 bases). Germline lookup yields CDR1 DFQATT and CDR2 SNEGSKA (reference sequence). This CDR3 is 14 amino acids long. V lost 1 base, J lost 6 bases, and 16 bases lay in between. The CDR3 DNA sequence: TGCAGTGCTAGAGTACAGGGTAGAGTGGCCGAGCAGTACTTC. This translates into CSARVQGRVAEQYF.

This chain connects TRBV7-8 to TRBJ2-7, with 7 bases matching TRBD1. There are 13 residues in the CDR3. The V gene end was trimmed by 8 bases and the J gene end by 6 bases; junction bases not matched to a gene: 10. Germline assignment: CDR1 SGHVS and CDR2 FQNEAQ. For the CDR3, the DNA is TGTGCCAGCGGCTCCTCCAGGGGGTTCGAGCAGTACTTC. Residues: CASGSSRGFEQYF.

The sample holds many counts of this clonotype. V and J are TRBV2 and TRBJ2-7, with 8 bases fitting TRBD1. This CDR3 is 13 amino acids long. Trimming took 6 bases from V and 3 from J; bases not matched to a gene: 4. Germline V gene lookup returns CDR1 SNHLY and CDR2 FYNNEI. The CDR3 sequence: CASRKTGDYEQYF. CDR3 sequence (DNA): TGTGCCAGCAGAAAGACAGGGGACTACGAGCAGTACTTC. The whole variable domain, remainder taken from reference TRBV2 and TRBJ2-7, is EPEVTQTPSHQVTQMGQEVILRCVPISNHLYFYWYRQILGQKVEFLVSFYNNEISEKSEIFDDQFSVERPDGSNFTLKIRSTKLEDSAMYFCASRKTGDYEQYFGPGTRLTVT.

This clonotype was observed at least ten times. J is TRBJ2-3 and V is TRBV2; D unresolved. Germline V lookup: CDR1 SNHLY, CDR2 FYNNEI. V dropped 5 bases and J dropped 1 base, with 13 bases sitting between them. The CDR3 loop spans 15 amino acids. CDR3 nucleotide sequence: TGTGCCAGCAGTAAGAGGCCAGATCGCACAGATACGCAGTATTTT. The encoded protein is CASSKRPDRTDTQYF.

The chain links TRBV3-1 to TRBJ2-1; 8 bases map to TRBD2. CDR1 is LGHDT and CDR2 is YNNKEL in the germline V gene (reference sequence). This CDR3 comprises 14 residues. With 1 base clipped from V and 8 bases from J, the junction kept 4 bases outside the gene matches. The CDR3 spells CASSQGTSPHEQFF. CDR3 DNA: TGTGCCAGCAGCCAAGGGACTAGCCCCCATGAGCAGTTCTTC.

Many counts were recorded for this clonotype. The DNA for the CDR3 is TGTGCCAGCAGCCCCCTCGCTAGCGGGAGTAGCACCGGGGAGCTGTTTTTT. Translating it yields CASSPLASGSSTGELFF. J is TRBJ2-2 and V is TRBV7-6; 10 nucleotides agree with TRBD2. Trimming at V came to 5 bases and at J to 4 bases, leaving 10 bases not matched to a gene. Germline CDR1 is SGHVS and CDR2 is FNYEAQ. The CDR3 contains 17 residues.

This clonotype has at least ten counts. The chain recombines TRBV28 with TRBJ2-5; D possibly matches TRBD1 or TRBD2 (5 bases each). The V end lost 2 bases, the J end lost 5 bases, and 12 bases lay between the germline ends. Germline V gene lookup returns CDR1 MDHEN and CDR2 SYDVKM. This CDR3 spans 14 amino acids. The CDR3 here is CASSLPQWDETQYF. The CDR3 DNA is TGTGCCAGCAGTTTACCCCAGTGGGACGAGACCCAGTACTTC.

V and J are TRBV19 and TRBJ2-2, with 7 bases that match TRBD2. The J segment lost 5 bases and the V segment lost 3 bases, leaving 6 bases of the junction unmatched. The CDR3 loop spans 15 amino acids. Germline V gene data show CDR1 as LNHDA and CDR2 as SQIVND (reference sequence). CDR3 protein: CASSMVAGRTGELFF. DNA for the CDR3: TGTGCCAGTAGTATGGTAGCGGGTCGAACCGGGGAGCTGTTTTTT.

This clonotype has ten or more counts. This chain uses TRBV30 with TRBJ2-1; the D is unclear. This CDR3 region has 15 residues. CDR1 is GTSNPN, CDR2 SVGIG, per germline (reference sequence). The V end lost 0 bases, the J end lost 0 bases, and 9 bases lay between the germline ends. The CDR3 DNA is TGTGCCTGGAGTGTAGGGTCCTCCTCCTACAATGAGCAGTTCTTC. Its translation is CAWSVGSSSYNEQFF.

This clonotype was seen a handful of times. V gene TRBV5-1 combines with J gene TRBJ2-2; TRBD2 aligns across 10 bases. Germline assignment: CDR1 SGHRS and CDR2 YFSETQ. The CDR3 covers 16 residues. V was clipped by 2 bases and J by 7 bases; unmatched bases: 8. The CDR3 loop is CASSFLSGRQGGELFF. The CDR3 DNA is TGCGCCAGCAGCTTCCTTAGCGGGAGGCAAGGCGGGGAGCTGTTTTTT.